This T cell receptor (beta chain) was documented in a study of OX40 agonist ivuxolimab in advanced cancers. Whole-study findings and limits: There were, on average, more expanded clones in CD8+ T cells than in CD4+.

Trimming took 8 bases from V and 1 from J, leaving 5 bases between them. Germline V gene sequence: CDR1 ENHRY, CDR2 SYGVKD. CDR3 size: 11 residues. In the case of this clone: Antigen specificity is unknown.

Sequenced by immunoSEQ multiplex PCR; TCRdb stores in-frame clones only, minus some. The top ten clones hold 18% of a sample with tens of thousands of clones, approximately 89% of them seen once. This TCR derives from an adult with an advanced solid tumor such as melanoma, head and neck, liver or kidney cancer. Sequenced here: CD4+ or CD8+ T cells sorted from blood, sampled in a trial of the OX40 agonist ivuxolimab. The chain has TRBV10-3 and TRBJ1-1, with D uncertain. CDR3 loop: CAIGENTEAFF. The CDR3 bases are TGTGCCATCGGCGAGAACACTGAAGCTTTCTTT.